The T cell receptor (beta chain) described here comes from a study of blood T cell repertoires in COVID-19. Clones were read by immunoSEQ multiplex PCR, and TCRdb kept only the in-frame ones, dropping some. The sample has hundreds of thousands of clones, about 85% seen once; the top ten hold 2% to 3%. From germline, CDR1 is SGDLS and CDR2 YYNGEE. Trimming cost V 0 bases and J 4 bases; bases outside gene matches: 5. The CDR3 consists of 15 residues. This sequence joins TRBV9 and TRBJ1-1; 8 bases line up with TRBD1. This clonotype was sampled from a man between 18 and 29 years old with active or convalescent COVID-19. The sequenced sample was peripheral blood. The CDR3 sequence: CASSVDDRGRTEAFF. The DNA for the CDR3 is TGTGCCAGCAGCGTAGACGACAGGGGACGCACTGAAGCTTTCTTT.